The entry that follows covers one T cell receptor (beta chain) sequence. The target of this receptor is not known. Per-base qualities were not stored, and no clone one base away is much larger. One collaborating source in Seattle enrolled patients while the patients were actively infected and followed the patients over time throughout the course of disease. Whole blood was collected in K2EDTA tubes by collaborating institutions according to the institutions' own protocols. Collaborator samples were shipped for TCRbeta analysis as frozen whole blood, isolated PBMCs, or DNA extracted from either sample type. TCRbeta CDR3 regions were amplified from genomic DNA by means of the immunoSEQ Assay, a bias-controlled multiplex PCR. As for the authors' bioinformatics: Nucleated cell counts per sample were estimated from amplification of reference gene primers within the assay. To quantify the absolute abundance of each unique TCRbeta CDR3 rearrangement, sequence reads were collapsed and filtered. For each sample, productive Simpson clonality was calculated by taking the square root of Simpson's diversity index across productive rearrangements. This is the immuneACCESS table as TCRdb keeps it, with only in-frame sequences that have V and J called. A part of the clones is gone; compared with another copy, unresolved V genes explain less than half, and the rest is unexplained. That table supplies the V and J calls and clone size; D and trimming were determined from the DNA. Here the sample has about 300,000 clones; around 88% occur a single time. The top ten hold 1.5% to 2% of the sample.

The CDR3, from cysteine to phenylalanine, totals 15 residues. The read is trimmed to its CDR3 DNA, 45 bases read in frame from base 1. For this chain, trimming is 2 bases at the V end and 0 bases at the J end, and the number of junction bases without a gene match is 4. In the germline V gene (reference sequence), CDR1 corresponds to MNHEY and CDR2 to SMNVEV. This sample stems from a study of blood T cell repertoires in COVID-19 (dated by TCRdb to the early 2020s). Describing the broader study: Collaborator samples came from the United States, Italy and Spain and covered acute and convalescent phases of COVID-19. The repertoires were released in a freely available public database meant as a resource for research on the immune response to SARS-CoV-2. The samples were drawn from two sources: the first 160 participants of the ongoing ImmuneRACE study, and 1,254 subjects contributed by 6 global collaborators. The dataset comprised deeply sampled blood TCRbeta repertoires from subjects exposed to, actively infected with, or recovered from COVID-19. Where available, HLA class I and class II types were obtained from metadata supplied by the sample provider rather than from assay-based typing. Nearly every sample came with metadata listing a de-identified subject ID, COVID-19 status, age in years and sex. The material from the prospective study consisted of cDNA or gDNA derived from T cells, B-cell-depleted T cells, or PBMCs. Here is what the overall study found, with its caveats: How much clinical and demographic metadata was included differed by source and by participant, and the metadata was provided uncurated.

The specimen was peripheral blood. The chain uses TRBV27 and TRBJ2-7; the central 7 bases match TRBD1. This receptor was obtained from a woman between 25 and 40 years old with COVID-19, enrolled during active disease. The DNA is as follows: TGTGCCAGCAGTTTAACCGGGACAGTCTCCTACGAGCAGTACTTC. The translation is CASSLTGTVSYEQYF.